These T cell receptor beta chains were read from a single sample in a study of regulatory T cells in long-lasting Graves disease. TCRdb analysed the multiplex PCR reads with MiXCR anew, one entry per CDR3 protein. Seen here are 450,000 or so distinct CDR3 sequences, around 20% observed once, and the top ten hold less than 9%. The specimen comprised peripheral blood mononuclear cells (PBMCs), sampled when the disease was refractory, from a patient treated with antithyroid drugs. The receptors were gathered from a female donor with Graves disease. CDR3s leave out the opening cysteine and the closing phenylalanine or tryptophan.

CDR3 length | J gene | V gene | CDR3 protein
13 | TRBJ1-5 | TRBV2 | ASTLGRGIDQPQH
11 | TRBJ1-1 | TRBV27 | ASSFEGATEAF
12 | TRBJ2-7 | TRBV28 | ASRHRGGSYEQY
12 | TRBJ2-5 | TRBV18 | ASSPPGRAKTQY
13 | TRBJ2-5 | TRBV2 | ASNLGQGAGETQY
14 | TRBJ2-7 | TRBV27 | ASSPLTVQGSYEQY
10 | TRBJ1-1 | TRBV7-9 | ASSQYGGEAF
12 | TRBJ1-1 | TRBV19 | ASSIEGSGTEAF
12 | TRBJ2-7 | TRBV6-1 | ASSEEGTPDEQY
14 | TRBJ2-2 | TRBV28 | ASSRRSSGRAGELF
10 | TRBJ1-4 | TRBV12-3/TRBV12-4 | ASGQGPEKLF
13 | TRBJ2-7 | TRBV27 | ASSSPDRGKLEQY
11 | TRBJ1-1 | TRBV28 | ASSSVSGTGRF
15 | TRBJ2-1 | TRBV6-2/TRBV6-3 | ASRVRDSQGLNNEQF
13 | TRBJ2-3 | TRBV9 | ASSVVGGIADTQY
12 | TRBJ1-2 | TRBV28 | ASSSLMANYGYT
12 | TRBJ1-5 | TRBV6-5 | ASSSQESNQPQH
13 | TRBJ2-7 | TRBV27 | ASSLHLGVAYEQY
15 | TRBJ2-7 | TRBV7-8 | ASSLGSPGLVGCEQY
10 | TRBJ1-5 | TRBV10-3 | AISPGDQPQH
11 | TRBJ2-7 | TRBV28 | ASSIQGFYEQY
14 | TRBJ2-2 | TRBV9 | ASSVGQGANTGELF
10 | TRBJ1-1 | TRBV30 | AWSARSEEAF
12 | TRBJ1-5 | TRBV28 | ASSLTAPNQPQH
10 | TRBJ2-7 | TRBV7-9 | ASSPRPLEQY
13 | TRBJ1-1 | TRBV7-4 | ASVTGGRANTEAF
15 | TRBJ2-7 | TRBV12-5 | ASGLDGRAFRPYEQY
12 | TRBJ2-5 | TRBV6-1 | ASTELAGQETQY
12 | TRBJ1-6 | TRBV30 | AWSVRRGESPLH
11 | TRBJ1-5 | TRBV2 | ASRRGRVQPQH
11 | TRBJ2-7 | TRBV28 | ASSPGETYEQY
13 | TRBJ2-5 | TRBV5-4 | ASSLVGALQETQY
13 | TRBJ1-1 | TRBV6-2/TRBV6-3 | ASSYLGILNTEAF
13 | TRBJ2-6 | TRBV3-1 | ASSQVGTGANVLT
15 | TRBJ2-6 | TRBV11-2 | ASTHPSGRTGANVLT
16 | TRBJ1-1 | TRBV5-1 | ASSLLVPGQGLNTEAF
9 | TRBJ1-5 | TRBV6-1 | ASSNSQPQH
16 | TRBJ2-7 | TRBV7-9 | ASSLLGTSGRVPYEQY
14 | TRBJ2-4 | TRBV6-2/TRBV6-3 | ASSYHQGEAKNIQY
14 | TRBJ1-1 | TRBV5-1 | ASSPGTLRENTEAF
12 | TRBJ1-1 | TRBV6-5 | ASSSGDSVGKAF
14 | TRBJ2-7 | TRBV5-1 | ASSLDTGGNTYEQY
11 | TRBJ1-2 | TRBV20-1 | SARDQSNYGYT
13 | TRBJ2-7 | TRBV2 | ASSELDGSSYEQY
12 | TRBJ2-5 | TRBV20-1 | SARESGGEETQY
14 | TRBJ1-6 | TRBV20-1 | SATGTGPFYNSPLH
11 | TRBJ1-1 | TRBV10-3 | AISVQGGTEAF
13 | TRBJ1-3 | TRBV5-5 | ASSSDTGSGNTIY
14 | TRBJ2-1 | TRBV7-2 | ASSLEGGRAEGEQF
13 | TRBJ2-7 | TRBV20-1 | SARRGLRYSYEQY
10 | TRBJ2-3 | TRBV20-1 | SASRATDTQY
14 | TRBJ2-6 | TRBV27 | ASGPIETSGANVLT
10 | TRBJ2-7 | TRBV5-4 | ASSTETYEQY
10 | TRBJ2-7 | TRBV20-1 | SARETAYEQY
11 | TRBJ2-7 | TRBV20-1 | SAGRGRSYEQY
15 | TRBJ2-5 | TRBV6-2/TRBV6-3 | ASRRQPTDSSQETQY